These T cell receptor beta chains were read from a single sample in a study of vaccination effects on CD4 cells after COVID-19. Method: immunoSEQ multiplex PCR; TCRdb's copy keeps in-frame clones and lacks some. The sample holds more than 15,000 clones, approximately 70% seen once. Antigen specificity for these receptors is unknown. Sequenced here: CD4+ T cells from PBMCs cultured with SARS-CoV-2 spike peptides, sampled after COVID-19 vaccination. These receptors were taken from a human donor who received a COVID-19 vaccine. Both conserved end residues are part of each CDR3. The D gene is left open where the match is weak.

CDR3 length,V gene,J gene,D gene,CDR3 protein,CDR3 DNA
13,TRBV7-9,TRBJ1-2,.,CASTLQRGYGYTF,TGTGCCAGCACCCTGCAGAGGGGCTATGGCTACACCTTC
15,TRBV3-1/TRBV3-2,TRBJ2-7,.,CASSQGAISSYEQYF,TGTGCCAGCAGCCAAGGCGCCATCAGCTCCTACGAGCAGTACTTC
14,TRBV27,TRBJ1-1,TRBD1,CASSSTGSDTEAFF,TGTGCCAGCAGTTCGACAGGGTCTGACACTGAAGCTTTCTTT
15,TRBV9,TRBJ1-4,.,CASSEGRRGNEKLFF,TGTGCCAGCAGCGAAGGACGGAGGGGGAATGAAAAACTGTTTTTT
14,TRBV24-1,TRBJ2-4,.,CATSDFRSGNIQYF,TGTGCCACCAGTGATTTCAGGAGCGGGAACATTCAGTACTTC
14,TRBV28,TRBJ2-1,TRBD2,CASSPGRSYNEQFF,TGTGCCAGCAGTCCCGGGAGGTCCTACAATGAGCAGTTCTTC
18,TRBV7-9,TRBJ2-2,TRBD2,CASSLSRSGGRLTGELFF,TGTGCCAGCAGCTTAAGTCGGTCGGGGGGGCGTCTCACCGGGGAGCTGTTTTTT
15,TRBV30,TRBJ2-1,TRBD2,CAWSVRERVAGEQFF,TGTGCCTGGAGTGTACGAGAACGGGTAGCGGGTGAGCAGTTCTTC
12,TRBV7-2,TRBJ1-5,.,CASSFPGQPQHF,TGTGCCAGCAGCTTTCCCGGTCAGCCCCAGCATTTT
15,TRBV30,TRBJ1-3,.,CAWRPGRYSGNTIYF,TGTGCCTGGAGGCCGGGACGGTACTCTGGAAACACCATATATTTT
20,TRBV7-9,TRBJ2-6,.,CASTRERGTGGLAGANVLTF,TGTGCCAGCACCAGAGAAAGAGGGACCGGGGGTTTGGCTGGGGCCAACGTCCTGACTTTC